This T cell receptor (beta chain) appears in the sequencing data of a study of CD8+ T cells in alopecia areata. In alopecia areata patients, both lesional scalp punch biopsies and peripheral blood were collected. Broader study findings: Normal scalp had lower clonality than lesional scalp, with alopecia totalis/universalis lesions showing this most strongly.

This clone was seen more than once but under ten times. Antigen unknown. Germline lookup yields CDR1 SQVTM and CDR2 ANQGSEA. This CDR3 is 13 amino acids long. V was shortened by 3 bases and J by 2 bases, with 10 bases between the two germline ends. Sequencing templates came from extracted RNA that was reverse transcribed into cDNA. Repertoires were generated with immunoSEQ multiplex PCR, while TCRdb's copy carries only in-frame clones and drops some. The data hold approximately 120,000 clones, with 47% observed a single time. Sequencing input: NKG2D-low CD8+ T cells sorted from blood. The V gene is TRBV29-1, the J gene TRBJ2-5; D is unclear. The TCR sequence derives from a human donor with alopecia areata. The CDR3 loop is CSVEWGPQETQYF. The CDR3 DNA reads TGCAGCGTTGAGTGGGGTCCGCAAGAGACCCAGTACTTC.